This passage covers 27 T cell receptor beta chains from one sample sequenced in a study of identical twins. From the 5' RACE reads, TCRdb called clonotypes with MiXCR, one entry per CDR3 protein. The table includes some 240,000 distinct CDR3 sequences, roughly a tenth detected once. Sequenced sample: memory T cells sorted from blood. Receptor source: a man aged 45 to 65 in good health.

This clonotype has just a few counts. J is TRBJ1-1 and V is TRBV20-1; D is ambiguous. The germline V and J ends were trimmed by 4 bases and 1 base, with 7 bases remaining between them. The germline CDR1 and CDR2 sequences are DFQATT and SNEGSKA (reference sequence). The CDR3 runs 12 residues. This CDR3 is CSANSPNTEAFF. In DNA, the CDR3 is TGCAGTGCTAACAGCCCGAACACTGAAGCTTTCTTT.

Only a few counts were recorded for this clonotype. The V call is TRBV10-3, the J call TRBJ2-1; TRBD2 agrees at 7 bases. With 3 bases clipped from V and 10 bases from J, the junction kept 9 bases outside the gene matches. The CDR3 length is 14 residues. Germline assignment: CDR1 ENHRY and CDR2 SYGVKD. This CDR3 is CAISDLAGVVEQFF. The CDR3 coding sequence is TGTGCCATCAGTGATCTGGCGGGAGTTGTCGAGCAGTTCTTC.

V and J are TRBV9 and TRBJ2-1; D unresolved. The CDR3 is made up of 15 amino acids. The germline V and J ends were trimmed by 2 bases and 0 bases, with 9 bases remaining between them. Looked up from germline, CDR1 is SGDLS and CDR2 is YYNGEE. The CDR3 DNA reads TGTGCCAGCAGCGTCCAGTTTGACTCCTACAATGAGCAGTTCTTC. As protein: CASSVQFDSYNEQFF.

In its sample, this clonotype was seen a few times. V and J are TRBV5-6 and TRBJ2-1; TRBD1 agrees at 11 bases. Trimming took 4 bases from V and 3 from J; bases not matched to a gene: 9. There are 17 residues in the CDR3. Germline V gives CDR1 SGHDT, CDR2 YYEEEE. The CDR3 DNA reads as TGTGCCAGCAGCCGCACGCGGGACAGGGGGAACTACAATGAGCAGTTCTTC. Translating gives CASSRTRDRGNYNEQFF.

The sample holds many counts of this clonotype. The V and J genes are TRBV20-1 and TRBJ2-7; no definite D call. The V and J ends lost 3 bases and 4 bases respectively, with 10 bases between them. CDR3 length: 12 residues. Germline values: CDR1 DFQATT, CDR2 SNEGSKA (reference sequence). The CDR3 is CSARPGLYEQYF. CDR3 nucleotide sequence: TGCAGTGCTAGGCCCGGGTTATACGAGCAGTACTTC.

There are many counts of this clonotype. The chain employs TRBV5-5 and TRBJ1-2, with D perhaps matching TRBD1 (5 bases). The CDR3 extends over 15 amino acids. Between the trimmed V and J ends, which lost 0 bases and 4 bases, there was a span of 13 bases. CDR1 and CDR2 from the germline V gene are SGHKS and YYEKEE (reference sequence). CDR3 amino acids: CASSLVGGTSYGYTF. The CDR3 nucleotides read TGTGCCAGCAGCTTGGTAGGTGGGACCTCCTATGGCTACACCTTC.

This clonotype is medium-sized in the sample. CDR3 loop: CASSLDSQETQYF. CDR3 bases: TGTGCCAGCAGCTTAGATTCTCAAGAGACCCAGTACTTC. The V gene is TRBV7-2, the J gene TRBJ2-5; no reliable D call. Looked up from germline, CDR1 is SGHTA and CDR2 is FQGNSA. The CDR3 runs 13 residues. Trimming left V 1 base short and J 2 bases short, with 5 bases between.

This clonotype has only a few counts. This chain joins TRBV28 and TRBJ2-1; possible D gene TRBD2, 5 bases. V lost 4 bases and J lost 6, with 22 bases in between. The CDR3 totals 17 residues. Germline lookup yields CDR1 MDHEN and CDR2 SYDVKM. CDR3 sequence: CASSSLLGVLGINEQFF. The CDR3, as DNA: TGTGCCAGCAGTTCTCTTCTCGGGGTCTTAGGGATCAATGAGCAGTTCTTC.

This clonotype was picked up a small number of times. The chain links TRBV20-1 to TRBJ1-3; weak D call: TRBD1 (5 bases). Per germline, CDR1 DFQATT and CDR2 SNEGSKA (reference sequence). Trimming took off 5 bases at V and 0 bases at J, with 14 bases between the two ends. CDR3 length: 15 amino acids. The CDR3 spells CSARGRRSSGNTIYF. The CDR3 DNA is TGCAGTGCTCGGGGACGGAGAAGCTCTGGAAACACCATATATTTT.

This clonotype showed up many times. The CDR3 nucleotides are TGTGCCAGCAGTGGGGCAAGCTCCTACGAGCAGTACTTC. Translation gives CASSGASSYEQYF. The V call is TRBV25-1, the J call TRBJ2-7; D gene uncertain. The CDR3 is 13 amino acids. Trimming pared 4 bases from V and 0 bases from J, leaving 7 bases between. Germline CDR1 and CDR2: MGHDK and SYGVNS.

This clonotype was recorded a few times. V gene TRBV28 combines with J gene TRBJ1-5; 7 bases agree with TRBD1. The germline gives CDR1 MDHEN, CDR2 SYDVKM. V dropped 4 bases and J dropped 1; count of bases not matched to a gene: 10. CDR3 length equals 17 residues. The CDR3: CASSSPQPGQSNQPQHF. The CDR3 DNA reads TGTGCCAGCAGTTCACCACAACCGGGACAGAGCAATCAGCCCCAGCATTTT.

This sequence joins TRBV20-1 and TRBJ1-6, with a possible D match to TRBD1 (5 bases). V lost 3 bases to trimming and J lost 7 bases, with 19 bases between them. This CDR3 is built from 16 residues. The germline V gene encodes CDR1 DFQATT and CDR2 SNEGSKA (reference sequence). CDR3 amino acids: CSARGGMSRANSPLHF. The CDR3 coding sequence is TGCAGTGCTAGGGGGGGGATGAGCAGGGCCAATTCACCCCTCCACTTT.

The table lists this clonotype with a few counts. DNA for the CDR3: TGCAGTGCTAGGAGACAGCTACAAGAGACCCAGTACTTC. Its protein product is CSARRQLQETQYF. The chain combines TRBV20-1 with TRBJ2-5, with D possibly matching TRBD1 (5 bases). The germline V and J ends were trimmed by 3 bases and 2 bases, with 10 bases remaining between them. Germline lookup yields CDR1 DFQATT and CDR2 SNEGSKA (reference sequence). CDR3 size: 13 residues.

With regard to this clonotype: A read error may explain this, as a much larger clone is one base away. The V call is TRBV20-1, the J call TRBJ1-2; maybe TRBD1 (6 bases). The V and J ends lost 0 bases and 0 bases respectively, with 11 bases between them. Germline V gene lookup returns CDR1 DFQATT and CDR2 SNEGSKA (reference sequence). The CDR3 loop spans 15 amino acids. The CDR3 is CSARELAGANYGYTF. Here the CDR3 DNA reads TGCAGTGCTAGAGAGCTGGCAGGGGCTAACTATGGCTACACCTTC.

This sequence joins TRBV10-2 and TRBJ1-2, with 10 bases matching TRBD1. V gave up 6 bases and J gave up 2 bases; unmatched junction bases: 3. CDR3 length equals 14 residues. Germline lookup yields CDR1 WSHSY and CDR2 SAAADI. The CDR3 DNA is TGCGCCAGCAGGCTGGGACAGGGGAACTATGGCTACACCTTC. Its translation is CASRLGQGNYGYTF.

In DNA form, the CDR3 reads TGCGCCAGCAGCTTGGTCGCGACAGGGGGCGATGGCTACACCTTC. Its protein product is CASSLVATGGDGYTF. This sequence joins TRBV5-1 and TRBJ1-2; 10 bases map to TRBD1. V lost 0 bases and J lost 6; bases outside the gene matches: 5. The CDR3 is 15 amino acids. CDR1 is SGHRS, CDR2 YFSETQ, per germline.

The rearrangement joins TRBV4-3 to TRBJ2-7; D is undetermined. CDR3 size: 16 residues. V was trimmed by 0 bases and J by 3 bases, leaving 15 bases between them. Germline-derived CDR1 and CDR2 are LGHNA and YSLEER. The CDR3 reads CASSQDFAQSFYEQYF. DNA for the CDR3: TGCGCCAGCAGCCAAGATTTTGCACAGTCGTTCTACGAGCAGTACTTC.

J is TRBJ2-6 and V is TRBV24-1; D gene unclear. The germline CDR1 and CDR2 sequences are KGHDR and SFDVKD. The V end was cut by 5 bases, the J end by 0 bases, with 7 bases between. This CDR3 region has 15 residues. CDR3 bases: TGTGCCACCAGTGGATTGGACTCTGGGGCCAACGTCCTGACTTTC. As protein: CATSGLDSGANVLTF.

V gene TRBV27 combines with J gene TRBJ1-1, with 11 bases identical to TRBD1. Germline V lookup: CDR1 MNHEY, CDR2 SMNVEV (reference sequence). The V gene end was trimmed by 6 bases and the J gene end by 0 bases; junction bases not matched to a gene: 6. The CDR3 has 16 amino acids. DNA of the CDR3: TGTGCCAGCAGCCGAAGGACAGGGGGCCTGAACACTGAAGCTTTCTTT. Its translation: CASSRRTGGLNTEAFF.

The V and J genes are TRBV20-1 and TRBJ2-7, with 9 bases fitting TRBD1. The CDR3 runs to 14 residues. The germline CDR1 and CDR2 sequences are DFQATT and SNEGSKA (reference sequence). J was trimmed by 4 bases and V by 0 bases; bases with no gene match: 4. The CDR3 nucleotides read TGCAGTGCTAGAGATGCGGGACAGGGTTACGAGCAGTACTTC. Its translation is CSARDAGQGYEQYF.

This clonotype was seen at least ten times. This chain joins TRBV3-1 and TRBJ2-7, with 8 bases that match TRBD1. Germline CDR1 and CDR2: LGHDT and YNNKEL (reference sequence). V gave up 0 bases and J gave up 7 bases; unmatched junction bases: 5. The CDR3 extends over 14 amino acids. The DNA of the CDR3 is TGTGCCAGCAGCCAAGATTCGGACAGGGCGGAGCAGTACTTC. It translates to CASSQDSDRAEQYF.

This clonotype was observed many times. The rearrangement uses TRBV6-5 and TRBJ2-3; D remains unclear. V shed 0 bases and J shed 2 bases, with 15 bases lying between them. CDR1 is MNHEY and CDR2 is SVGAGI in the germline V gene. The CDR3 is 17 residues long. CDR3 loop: CASSYSVLSLHTDTQYF. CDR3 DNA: TGTGCCAGCAGTTACTCAGTTCTGTCCCTCCACACAGATACGCAGTATTTT.

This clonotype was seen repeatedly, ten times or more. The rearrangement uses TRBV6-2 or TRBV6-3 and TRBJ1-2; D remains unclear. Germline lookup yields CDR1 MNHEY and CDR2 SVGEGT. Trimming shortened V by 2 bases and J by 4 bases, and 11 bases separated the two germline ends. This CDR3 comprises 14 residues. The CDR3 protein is CASSYVVQTYGYTF. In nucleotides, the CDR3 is TGTGCCAGCAGTTACGTTGTTCAAACCTATGGCTACACCTTC.

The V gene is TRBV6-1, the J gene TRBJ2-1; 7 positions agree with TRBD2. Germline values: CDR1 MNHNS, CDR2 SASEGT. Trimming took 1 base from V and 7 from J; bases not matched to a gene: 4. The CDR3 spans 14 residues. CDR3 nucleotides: TGTGCCAGCAGTGAAGGGGGGGGAATGAATGAGCAGTTCTTC. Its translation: CASSEGGGMNEQFF.

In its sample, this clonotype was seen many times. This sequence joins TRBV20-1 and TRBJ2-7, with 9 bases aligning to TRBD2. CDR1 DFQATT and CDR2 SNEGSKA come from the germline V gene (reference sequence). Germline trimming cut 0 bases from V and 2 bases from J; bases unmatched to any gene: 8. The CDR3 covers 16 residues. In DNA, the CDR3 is TGCAGTGCTAGAGAATTGCGACTAGCGGAGACCTACGAGCAGTACTTC. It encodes CSARELRLAETYEQYF.

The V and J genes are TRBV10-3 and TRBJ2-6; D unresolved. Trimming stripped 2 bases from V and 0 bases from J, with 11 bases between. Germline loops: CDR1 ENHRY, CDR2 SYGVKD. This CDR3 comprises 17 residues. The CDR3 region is CAISEKTLTSGANVLTF. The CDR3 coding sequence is TGTGCCATCAGTGAGAAGACACTTACCTCTGGGGCCAACGTCCTGACTTTC.

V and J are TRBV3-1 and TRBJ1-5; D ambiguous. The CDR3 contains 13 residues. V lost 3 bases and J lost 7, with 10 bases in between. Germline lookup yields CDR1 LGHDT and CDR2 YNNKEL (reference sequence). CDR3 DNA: TGTGCCAGCAGCCAGGCGGGTGGCCAGCCCCAGCATTTT. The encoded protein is CASSQAGGQPQHF.